This TCR beta chain stems from a study of T cell repertoires in cytomegalovirus infection. On the study more broadly: From public TCR beta signatures came an indication of both CMV infection and matching HLA type. General study points: The cumulative frequency of public TCR beta families identified carriers of CMV plus the relevant HLA. HLA-C-restricted, CMV-specific TCR beta clonotypes were dominant ex vivo.

The germline V gene has CDR1 MGHDK and CDR2 SYGVNS. Trimming removed 7 bases at V and 7 bases at J, with 14 bases between. The CDR3 length is 14 residues. This clonotype was observed a few times. Its antigen remains unidentified. TCRdb re-called the reads with MiXCR, one entry per CDR3 protein. The repertoire holds around 190,000 distinct CDR3 sequences, approximately 15% seen once, with about a quarter in the top ten. The TCR comes from a human donor in good health (CMV status not recorded). Some clones in this sample may be carry-over from other donors' samples. The chain combines TRBV25-1 with TRBJ1-6, with a possible D match to TRBD1 (6 bases). The sequencing sample was made of PBMCs. This CDR3 reads CASNGGIFNSPLHF. CDR3 nucleotides: TGTGCCAGCAATGGGGGCATTTTCAATTCACCCCTCCACTTT.